These T cell receptor beta chains were read from a single sample in a study of beta chain features in type 1 diabetes. Only in-frame clones appear in the TCRdb table, and some are missing; sequencing was by immunoSEQ multiplex PCR. The sample includes 140,000 to 150,000 clones, around 9.3% seen only once; the top ten take about 1.3%. The sequenced sample was naive CD4+ T cells from blood. The source is a man between 18 and 29 years old in good health. CDR3s include the opening cysteine and the closing phenylalanine or tryptophan. Each record gives: CDR3 protein, CDR3 DNA, V gene, CDR3 length, D gene, clone size, J gene. The D gene is left open where the match is weak. Only part of the rows carry a size: once, few, many, or a class if the clone is expanded.

CDR3: CASTPGQNYEQYF; DNA: TGTGCCAGCACTCCGGGACAGAACTACGAGCAGTACTTC; V: TRBV28; length: 13; D: TRBD1; size: many; J: TRBJ2-7
CDR3: CASSLLGAMNTEAFF; DNA: TGTGCCAGCAGCTTATTAGGAGCCATGAACACTGAAGCTTTCTTT; V: TRBV11-2; length: 15; D: .; size: .; J: TRBJ1-1
CDR3: CASSVEQGYGYTF; DNA: TGTGCCAGCAGTGTCGAGCAGGGCTATGGCTACACCTTC; V: TRBV25-1; length: 13; D: .; size: many; J: TRBJ1-2
CDR3: CASSTTSGVSQETQYF; DNA: TGTGCCAGCAGCACTACTAGCGGGGTGTCCCAAGAGACCCAGTACTTC; V: TRBV11-2; length: 16; D: TRBD2; size: .; J: TRBJ2-5
CDR3: CASSRQKAMNTEAFF; DNA: TGTGCCAGTAGTAGACAGAAGGCCATGAACACTGAAGCTTTCTTT; V: TRBV19; length: 15; D: .; size: many; J: TRBJ1-1
CDR3: CASSLSRVNYGYTF; DNA: TGTGCCAGCAGCTTATCGAGGGTTAACTATGGCTACACCTTC; V: TRBV7-2; length: 14; D: .; size: .; J: TRBJ1-2
CDR3: CASGDSETQYF; DNA: TGTGCCAGCGGCGACTCAGAGACCCAGTACTTC; V: TRBV7-2; length: 11; D: .; size: .; J: TRBJ2-5
CDR3: CASSDSSRTGRNNEQFF; DNA: TGTGCCAGCAGTGATAGCTCGCGGACAGGTAGGAACAATGAGCAGTTCTTC; V: TRBV25-1; length: 17; D: TRBD1; size: .; J: TRBJ2-1
CDR3: CSSGDWQGAVGYTF; DNA: TGCAGCTCGGGGGATTGGCAGGGGGCGGTTGGCTACACCTTC; V: TRBV29-1; length: 14; D: TRBD1; size: .; J: TRBJ1-2
CDR3: CASSSLGTFSTDTQYF; DNA: TGCGCCAGCAGCTCGCTAGGCACGTTTAGCACAGATACGCAGTATTTT; V: TRBV5-1; length: 16; D: .; size: .; J: TRBJ2-3
CDR3: CASSPPGGQYGYTF; DNA: TGTGCCAGCAGCCCCCCCGGGGGACAGTATGGCTACACCTTC; V: TRBV28; length: 14; D: TRBD1; size: .; J: TRBJ1-2
CDR3: CASSQDPLAGGRGTQYF; DNA: TGTGCCAGCAGCCAAGATCCCCTAGCGGGGGGTAGGGGGACCCAGTACTTC; V: TRBV4-2; length: 17; D: TRBD2; size: few; J: TRBJ2-5
CDR3: CASARGQYNEQFF; DNA: TGTGCTAGTGCGAGGGGACAATACAATGAGCAGTTCTTC; V: TRBV12-5; length: 13; D: .; size: few; J: TRBJ2-1
CDR3: CAERGGYNEQFF; DNA: TGTGCCGAGCGGGGGGGCTACAATGAGCAGTTCTTC; V: TRBV11-2; length: 12; D: TRBD2; size: .; J: TRBJ2-1
CDR3: CASSLEGMGTQYF; DNA: TGTGCCAGCAGCTTGGAGGGAATGGGGACCCAGTACTTC; V: TRBV11-3; length: 13; D: .; size: .; J: TRBJ2-5
CDR3: CASSRQDSNQPQHF; DNA: TGTGCCAGCAGCAGACAGGATAGCAATCAGCCCCAGCATTTT; V: TRBV7-2; length: 14; D: .; size: few; J: TRBJ1-5
CDR3: CASKLPGQGFSPLHF; DNA: TGTGCCAGTAAACTACCGGGACAGGGGTTTTCACCCCTCCACTTT; V: TRBV19; length: 15; D: TRBD1; size: .; J: TRBJ1-6
CDR3: CASNMPQGTGTQYF; DNA: TGTGCCAGCAATATGCCACAGGGTACGGGGACCCAGTACTTC; V: TRBV6-5; length: 14; D: .; size: .; J: TRBJ2-5
CDR3: CAISESRQGEQYF; DNA: TGTGCCATCAGTGAGTCGAGACAGGGAGAGCAGTACTTC; V: TRBV10-3; length: 13; D: TRBD1; size: .; J: TRBJ2-7
CDR3: CAWSVDGAREKLFF; DNA: TGTGCCTGGAGTGTAGATGGGGCGCGCGAAAAACTGTTTTTT; V: TRBV30; length: 14; D: .; size: few; J: TRBJ1-4
CDR3: CASSQDARGDTQYF; DNA: TGCGCCAGCAGCCAAGATGCCAGGGGAGATACGCAGTATTTT; V: TRBV4-3; length: 14; D: .; size: .; J: TRBJ2-3
CDR3: CASSIDRGWDTQYF; DNA: TGTGCCAGTAGTATAGACAGGGGCTGGGATACGCAGTATTTT; V: TRBV19; length: 14; D: .; size: .; J: TRBJ2-3